What follows are 30 T cell receptor beta chains derived from one specimen sequenced in a study of T cell responses to AZD1222 COVID-19 vaccine. The protocol was immunoSEQ multiplex PCR, while the TCRdb copy is restricted to in-frame clones and leaves out a portion. The repertoire holds approximately 200,000 clones, with 90% to 95% as singletons. The sample consisted of peripheral blood, taken 28 days after the second AZD1222 dose. These receptors were taken from an adult who received the AZD1222 COVID-19 vaccine.

The chain employs TRBV6-2 or TRBV6-3 and TRBJ1-1, with unresolved D. Trimming took off 2 bases at V and 5 bases at J, with 12 bases between the two ends. The CDR3 runs to 14 residues. Germline values: CDR1 MNHEY, CDR2 SVGEGT. In nucleotides, the CDR3 is TGTGCCAGCAGTTACGATGGCGCGGGGACTGAAGCTTTCTTT. Translation: CASSYDGAGTEAFF.

This chain links TRBV18 with TRBJ2-3; 7 bases map to TRBD2. The V gene's germline CDR1 is KGHSH and CDR2 LQKENI. CDR3 length equals 16 residues. Unmatched junction bases numbered 6, after V lost 0 bases and J lost 3 bases. CDR3 region: CASSPPRLAGTDTQYF. The CDR3 coding sequence is TGTGCCAGCTCACCACCTAGACTAGCTGGAACAGATACGCAGTATTTT.

The CDR3 loop reads CASSTRGQQGPGAFF. CDR3 bases: TGTGCCAGCAGCACACGAGGACAACAGGGGCCGGGAGCTTTCTTT. The V call is TRBV3-1 (or the pseudogene TRBV3-2), the J call TRBJ1-1, with 7 bases matching TRBD1. V lost 5 bases and J lost 10; bases outside the gene matches: 16. CDR3 length: 15 amino acids. Germline V lookup: CDR1 LGHDT, CDR2 YNNKEL (reference sequence).

This clone was observed a single time. V usage is TRBV4-2 and J usage is TRBJ2-1; 9 bases map to TRBD2. The CDR3 consists of 16 residues. With 0 bases clipped from V and 4 bases from J, the junction kept 4 bases outside the gene matches. The V gene's germline CDR1 is LGHNA and CDR2 YNFKEQ. CDR3 DNA: TGTGCCAGCAGCCAAGAAGAGCTAGCGGGGTACAATGAGCAGTTCTTC. Translating it yields CASSQEELAGYNEQFF.

This clone came up once. V usage is TRBV24-1 and J usage is TRBJ1-3; D is perhaps TRBD1 (5 bases). Germline V CDR1 and CDR2: KGHDR, SFDVKD. V was trimmed by 0 bases and J by 4 bases, leaving 9 bases between them. The CDR3 totals 15 residues. The CDR3 DNA is TGTGCCACCAGTGATTTGCAGGGTTCCGGAAACACCATATATTTT. Protein product: CATSDLQGSGNTIYF.

The chain couples TRBV6-5 to TRBJ2-7; D might be TRBD1 or TRBD2, each matching 5 bases. V was cut by 6 bases and J by 4 bases, with 16 bases left in between. The CDR3 has 14 residues. In germline, CDR1 is MNHEY, CDR2 SVGAGI. The CDR3 loop is CASRLRDPIYEQYF. The CDR3 DNA follows: TGTGCCAGCAGGCTCCGGGACCCCATTTACGAGCAGTACTTC.

The sample holds one count of this clone. The V gene is TRBV9, the J gene TRBJ2-1; D possibly uses TRBD1 or TRBD2 (5 bases each). CDR3 length: 15 residues. The V and J ends lost 4 bases and 7 bases respectively, with 18 bases between them. Germline values: CDR1 SGDLS, CDR2 YYNGEE. The CDR3: CASSWGSAEGNEQFF. CDR3 in DNA: TGTGCCAGCAGCTGGGGCTCCGCAGAGGGGAATGAGCAGTTCTTC.

The genes are TRBV6-2 or TRBV6-3 and TRBJ2-7; D remains unclear. Trimming pared 6 bases from V and 1 base from J, leaving 13 bases between. Germline assignment: CDR1 MNHEY and CDR2 SVGEGT. The CDR3 has 14 amino acids. The CDR3 nucleotides read TGTGCCAGCAGCCGTAACACAGAGTCCTACGAGCAGTACTTC. It translates to CASSRNTESYEQYF.

The rearrangement uses TRBV18 and TRBJ2-7; TRBD2 might be the D (5 bases). CDR3 length: 13 amino acids. Trimming stripped 10 bases from V and 6 bases from J, with 19 bases between. Germline-derived CDR1 and CDR2 are KGHSH and LQKENI. The CDR3 nucleotides read TGTGCCACCGCTGCGAGTCTAGAGGGCGAGCAGTACTTC. Protein product: CATAASLEGEQYF. Full variable domain (remainder filled in from reference TRBV18 and TRBJ2-7): NAGVMQNPRHLVRRRGQEARLRCSPMKGHSHVYWYRQLPEEGLKFMVYLQKENIIDESGMPKERFSAEFPKEGPSILRIQQVVRGDSAAYFCATAASLEGEQYFGPGTRLTVT.

The chain carries TRBV11-1 and TRBJ2-7; 7 bases agree with TRBD2. CDR3 length: 13 residues. Per germline, CDR1 SGHAT and CDR2 FQDESV (reference sequence). The V and J ends lost 5 bases and 3 bases, in that order; junction bases with no gene match: 4. The CDR3 reads CASSPGTNYEQYF. The CDR3 DNA follows: TGTGCCAGCAGCCCCGGGACTAACTACGAGCAGTACTTC.

In nucleotides, the CDR3 is TGCGCCAGCAGCCACCGACAACTCACAGATACGCAGTATTTT. Amino acids: CASSHRQLTDTQYF. J is TRBJ2-3 and V is TRBV4-1, with no clear D. The CDR3 is 14 amino acids. V gave up 3 bases and J gave up 2 bases, with 9 bases separating them. CDR1 and CDR2 (germline): MGHRA, YSYEKL.

The CDR3 bases are TGCAGCGTTGCTCAGGGCGTCTCTGGAAACACCATATATTTT. This encodes CSVAQGVSGNTIYF. The V gene is TRBV29-1, the J gene TRBJ1-3; tentatively, D is TRBD1 (5 bases). The V end lost 4 bases, the J end lost 0 bases, and 10 bases lay between the germline ends. The CDR3 length is 14 residues. From germline, CDR1 is SQVTM and CDR2 ANQGSEA.

The gene calls are TRBV7-2 and TRBJ2-3; the D gene is possibly TRBD2 (6 bases). The CDR3 has 17 residues. The V and J ends lost 5 bases and 2 bases respectively, with 20 bases between them. Per germline, CDR1 SGHTA and CDR2 FQGNSA. CDR3 DNA: TGTGCCAGCAGCGAGTGGGGAGGCTACTCGACCACAGATACGCAGTATTTT. This sequence encodes CASSEWGGYSTTDTQYF. Looking up the rest from reference TRBV7-2 and TRBJ2-3 gives the full variable domain: GAGVSQSPSNKVTEKGKDVELRCDPISGHTALYWYRQSLGQGLEFLIYFQGNSAPDKSGLPSDRFSAERTGGSVSTLTIQRTQQEDSAVYLCASSEWGGYSTTDTQYFGPGTRLTVL.

This clone showed up just once. The V and J genes are TRBV7-8 and TRBJ2-7, with 10 positions matching TRBD2. Per germline, CDR1 SGHVS and CDR2 FQNEAQ. The CDR3 is made up of 15 amino acids. The trim removed 6 bases at V and 4 bases at J, leaving 9 bases unmatched. The CDR3 DNA reads TGTGCCAGCAGGAAACTAGCGGGAAATCCATACGAGCAGTACTTC. Translating it yields CASRKLAGNPYEQYF.

The V call is TRBV19, the J call TRBJ2-1, with D perhaps TRBD2 (6 bases). The V and J ends lost 6 bases and 7 bases respectively, with 13 bases between them. Per germline, CDR1 LNHDA and CDR2 SQIVND (reference sequence). This CDR3 is built from 13 residues. The CDR3 DNA reads TGTGCCAGTAGGGCGGGGACTCGGAATGAGCAGTTCTTC. Protein: CASRAGTRNEQFF.

The chain has TRBV27 and TRBJ2-3; D gene unclear. In germline, CDR1 is MNHEY, CDR2 SMNVEV (reference sequence). V lost 6 bases to trimming and J lost 4 bases, with 11 bases between them. CDR3 length: 13 residues. CDR3 sequence (DNA): TGTGCCAGCAGGGATCGTAGTCCAGATACGCAGTATTTT. Translating gives CASRDRSPDTQYF.

The rearrangement uses TRBV15 and TRBJ1-4, with 7 bases lining up with TRBD1. The V gene end was trimmed by 5 bases and the J gene end by 0 bases; junction bases not matched to a gene: 12. The CDR3 is made up of 18 amino acids. CDR1 LNHNV and CDR2 YYDKDF come from the germline V gene (reference sequence). The CDR3 reads CATSGYRGLDATNEKLFF. CDR3 DNA: TGTGCCACCAGCGGGTACAGGGGCCTAGATGCAACTAATGAAAAACTGTTTTTT.

This chain joins TRBV6-2 or TRBV6-3 and TRBJ1-4; no definite D call. CDR3 length: 12 amino acids. Germline lookup yields CDR1 MNHEY and CDR2 SVGEGT. The ends were cut back, 6 bases at V and 11 bases at J, with 13 bases in the middle. Written as DNA, the CDR3 is TGTGCCAGCAGCCCCGTAGCGGGGAAACTGTTTTTT. Translating gives CASSPVAGKLFF.

The genes are TRBV27 and TRBJ2-2; 13 bases fit TRBD2. With 6 bases clipped from V and 8 bases from J, the junction kept 6 bases outside the gene matches. The length of the CDR3 is 15 residues. Germline values: CDR1 MNHEY, CDR2 SMNVEV (reference sequence). Here the CDR3 reads CASSLGTSGVGELFF. CDR3 DNA: TGTGCCAGCAGCCTCGGGACTAGCGGGGTAGGGGAGCTGTTTTTT.

The chain employs TRBV24-1 and TRBJ2-3; 7 bases map to TRBD1. The germline V gene encodes CDR1 KGHDR and CDR2 SFDVKD. The V segment lost 5 bases and the J segment 2 bases; nucleotides outside the gene matches: 6. The CDR3 consists of 15 residues. The chain's CDR3 is CATSGAGTATDTQYF. The CDR3 DNA sequence: TGTGCCACCAGTGGGGCCGGGACAGCCACAGATACGCAGTATTTT.

This chain links TRBV19 with TRBJ2-1; weak D call: TRBD1 (6 bases). Trimming took off 5 bases at V and 2 bases at J, with 13 bases between the two ends. This CDR3 has 15 amino acids. Germline lookup yields CDR1 LNHDA and CDR2 SQIVND (reference sequence). The CDR3 region is CASSETGYPYNEQFF. The CDR3 nucleotides read TGTGCCAGTAGTGAAACAGGGTACCCCTACAATGAGCAGTTCTTC.

The rearrangement links TRBV5-1 to TRBJ1-1; D is uncertain. Per germline, CDR1 SGHRS and CDR2 YFSETQ. CDR3 size: 14 residues. The V gene lost 0 bases and the J gene lost 0 bases, with 6 bases spanning the gap. The CDR3, as DNA: TGCGCCAGCAGCTTGGACAGCATGAACACTGAAGCTTTCTTT. Its protein product is CASSLDSMNTEAFF.

The rearrangement joins TRBV28 to TRBJ1-2; D might be TRBD1 (5 bases). Germline lookup yields CDR1 MDHEN and CDR2 SYDVKM. The CDR3 extends over 16 amino acids. Trimming removed 1 base at V and 6 bases at J, with 18 bases between. Written as DNA, the CDR3 is TGTGCCAGCAGTTTATTGGCCGCAGGGCTAGGGAATGGCTACACCTTC. It codes for CASSLLAAGLGNGYTF.

The rearrangement links TRBV7-2 to TRBJ2-5, with D possibly being TRBD2 (5 bases). Per germline, CDR1 SGHTA and CDR2 FQGNSA. Trimming cost V 2 bases and J 10 bases, with 11 bases left between them. The CDR3 is 12 residues long. The CDR3 region is CASSLLAWDQYF. The CDR3 bases are TGTGCCAGCAGCTTACTAGCATGGGACCAGTACTTC.

The CDR3 reads CASSRQGSGIFYEQYF. Written as DNA, the CDR3 is TGTGCCAGCAGTCGACAGGGGAGCGGGATCTTCTACGAGCAGTACTTC. The rearrangement uses TRBV6-6 and TRBJ2-7, with D possibly TRBD1 on 8 matching bases. The V end was cut by 5 bases, the J end by 3 bases, with 20 bases between. Germline V gene data show CDR1 as MNHNY and CDR2 as SVGAGI (reference sequence). This CDR3 is built from 16 residues.

The chain is built from TRBV12-3 or TRBV12-4 and TRBJ1-1, with no clear D. V shed 7 bases and J shed 1 base, with 10 bases lying between them. CDR3 length equals 13 residues. The CDR3 reads CASTVQQNTEAFF. The CDR3 DNA sequence: TGTGCCAGCACCGTACAGCAGAACACTGAAGCTTTCTTT.

The rearrangement links TRBV30 to TRBJ2-1; the D is unclear. The CDR3 length is 13 residues. Germline V gene data show CDR1 as GTSNPN and CDR2 as SVGIG (reference sequence). Trimming removed 4 bases from V and 2 bases from J, with 9 bases in between. The DNA of the CDR3 is TGTGCCTGGACAGCTTCACCCTACAATGAGCAGTTCTTC. Amino acids: CAWTASPYNEQFF. Together with reference TRBV30 and TRBJ2-1, the CDR3 gives the full variable domain: SQTIHQWPATLVQPVGSPLSLECTVEGTSNPNLYWYRQAAGRGLQLLFYSVGIGQISSEVPQNLSASRPQDRQFILSSKKLLLSDSGFYLCAWTASPYNEQFFGPGTRLTVL.

The chain has TRBV25-1 and TRBJ2-5, with D tentatively TRBD1 (5 bases). The V gene's germline CDR1 is MGHDK and CDR2 SYGVNS. Trimming took 7 bases from V and 4 from J, leaving 13 bases between them. The CDR3 totals 13 residues. The CDR3 loop reads CASNQGLGETQYF. The CDR3 coding sequence is TGTGCCAGCAATCAGGGCCTAGGAGAGACCCAGTACTTC. Full variable domain (missing parts from reference TRBV25-1 and TRBJ2-5): EADIYQTPRYLVIGTGKKITLECSQTMGHDKMYWYQQDPGMELHLIHYSYGVNSTEKGDLSSESTVSRIRTEHFPLTLESARPSHTSQYLCASNQGLGETQYFGPGTRLLVL.

The V gene is TRBV7-3, the J gene TRBJ2-3; D possibly corresponds to TRBD2 (6 bases). Looked up from germline, CDR1 is SGHTA and CDR2 is FQGTGA. CDR3 size: 16 residues. V was shortened by 4 bases and J by 1 base, with 15 bases between the two germline ends. CDR3 residues: CASSYELARGTDTQYF. Here the CDR3 DNA reads TGTGCCAGCAGCTACGAACTAGCTAGGGGCACAGATACGCAGTATTTT.

V is TRBV7-9 and J is TRBJ1-1, with no clear D. Germline V gene data show CDR1 as SEHNR and CDR2 as FQNEAQ (reference sequence). The CDR3 contains 15 residues. V shed 0 bases and J shed 3 bases, with 11 bases lying between them. The CDR3 is CASSLATLVYTEAFF. The DNA of the CDR3 is TGTGCCAGCAGCTTAGCGACACTAGTCTACACTGAAGCTTTCTTT.